What follows is one TCR beta chain and its context. The length of the CDR3 is 14 residues. The V gene lost 0 bases and the J gene lost 3 bases, with 8 bases spanning the gap. Germline CDR1 is SGDLS and CDR2 is YYNGEE. This sample was taken from a study of beta chain features in type 1 diabetes. All of the isolated RNA was reverse transcribed, so expressed TCRB transcripts were sequenced. Repertoires were generated with immunoSEQ multiplex PCR, while TCRdb's copy carries only in-frame clones and drops some. The sample includes 330,000 or so clones, approximately 14% seen only once; the top ten take 5.5% to 7.5%.

Sequencing input: central memory CD4+ T cells from blood. The source is a man younger than 40 in good health. The chain recombines TRBV9 with TRBJ2-3; tentatively, D is TRBD2 (6 bases). This chain's CDR3 is CASSVAGVTDTQYF. CDR3 DNA: TGTGCCAGCAGCGTAGCGGGAGTGACAGATACGCAGTATTTT.